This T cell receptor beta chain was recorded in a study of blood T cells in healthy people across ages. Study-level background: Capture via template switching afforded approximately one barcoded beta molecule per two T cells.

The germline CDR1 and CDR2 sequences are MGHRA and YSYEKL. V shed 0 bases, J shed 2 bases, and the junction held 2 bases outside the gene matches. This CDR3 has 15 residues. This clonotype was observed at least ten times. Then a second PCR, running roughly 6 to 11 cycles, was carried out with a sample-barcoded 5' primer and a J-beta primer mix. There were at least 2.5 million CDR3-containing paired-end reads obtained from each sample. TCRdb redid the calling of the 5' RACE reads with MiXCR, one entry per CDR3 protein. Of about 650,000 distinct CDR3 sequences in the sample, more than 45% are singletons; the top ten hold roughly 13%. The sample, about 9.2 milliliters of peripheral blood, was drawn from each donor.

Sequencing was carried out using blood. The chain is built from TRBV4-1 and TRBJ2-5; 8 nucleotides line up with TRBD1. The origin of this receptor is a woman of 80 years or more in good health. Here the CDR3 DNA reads TGCGCCAGCAGCCAAGAAGGGACAGGTCAAGAGACCCAGTACTTC. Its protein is CASSQEGTGQETQYF.